This TCR beta chain came from a study of OX40 agonist ivuxolimab in advanced cancers. Study-level results: CD4+ and CD8+ T cells in blood underwent clonal expansion by week 6 at 0.1 to 3.0 mg/kg. The specificity for antigen of the expanded peripheral T cells was not determined. Those patients achieving a partial response at 0.1-3.0 mg/kg showed among the lowest clonal expansion.

Clones were read by immunoSEQ multiplex PCR, and TCRdb kept only the in-frame ones, dropping some. The top ten clones hold 16% of a sample with around 60,000 clones, around 90% of them seen once. Details on this clone: Its antigen is as yet unknown.

The specimen was CD4+ or CD8+ T cells sorted from blood, collected in a trial of the OX40 agonist ivuxolimab. This clonotype was obtained from an adult with an advanced solid tumor such as melanoma, head and neck, liver or kidney cancer.

This CDR3 is CSVHFPYTGELFF. As DNA, the CDR3 is TGCAGCGTCCATTTCCCCTACACCGGGGAGCTGTTTTTT. This rearrangement joins TRBV29-1 to TRBJ2-2; no clear D gene. There are 13 residues in the CDR3. From germline, CDR1 is SQVTM and CDR2 ANQGSEA. Trimming stripped 6 bases from V and 3 bases from J, with 11 bases between.